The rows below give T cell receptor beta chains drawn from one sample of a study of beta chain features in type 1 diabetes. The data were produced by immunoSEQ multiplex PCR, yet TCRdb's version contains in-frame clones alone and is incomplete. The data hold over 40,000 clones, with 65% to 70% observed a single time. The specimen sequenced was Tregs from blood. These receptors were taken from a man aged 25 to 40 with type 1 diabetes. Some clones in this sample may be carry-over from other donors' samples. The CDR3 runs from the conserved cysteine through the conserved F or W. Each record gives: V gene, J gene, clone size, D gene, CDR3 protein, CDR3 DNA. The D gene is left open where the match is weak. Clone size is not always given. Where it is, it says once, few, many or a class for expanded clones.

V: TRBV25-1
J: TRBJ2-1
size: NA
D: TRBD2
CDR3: CASSVAGVYNEQFF
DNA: TGTGCCAGCAGTGTGGCGGGGGTCTACAATGAGCAGTTCTTC

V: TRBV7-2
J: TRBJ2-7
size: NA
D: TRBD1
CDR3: CASSSGYGTVYEQYF
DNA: TGTGCCAGCAGCTCGGGATACGGGACAGTCTACGAGCAGTACTTC

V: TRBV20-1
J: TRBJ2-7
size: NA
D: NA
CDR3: CSARRSDEQYF
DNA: TGCAGTGCTAGACGCTCGGACGAGCAGTACTTC

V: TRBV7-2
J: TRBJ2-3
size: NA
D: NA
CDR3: CASSIRTGEDTQYF
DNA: TGTGCCAGCAGCATCCGGACTGGCGAGGATACGCAGTATTTT

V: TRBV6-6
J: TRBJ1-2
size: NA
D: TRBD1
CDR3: CATRDRGTYGYTF
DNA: TGTGCCACCCGAGACAGGGGTACCTATGGCTACACCTTC

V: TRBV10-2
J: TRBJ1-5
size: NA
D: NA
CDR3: CASSEQQGTPQHF
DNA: TGCGCCAGCAGTGAGCAACAGGGCACGCCCCAGCATTTT

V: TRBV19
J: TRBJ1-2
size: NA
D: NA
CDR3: CASSMGSSAAYGYTF
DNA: TGTGCCAGTAGTATGGGTTCGAGTGCAGCGTATGGCTACACCTTC

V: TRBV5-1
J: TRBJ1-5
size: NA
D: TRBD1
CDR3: CASKLGQGGRESNQPQHF
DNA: TGCGCCAGCAAACTAGGACAGGGGGGAAGGGAGAGCAATCAGCCCCAGCATTTT

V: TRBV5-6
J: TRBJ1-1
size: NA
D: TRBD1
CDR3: CASSLGQANTEAFF
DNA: TGTGCCAGCAGCCTTGGACAGGCGAACACTGAAGCTTTCTTT

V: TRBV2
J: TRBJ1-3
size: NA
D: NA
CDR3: CASSDQGHTIYF
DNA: TGTGCCAGCAGTGATCAGGGTCACACCATATATTTT

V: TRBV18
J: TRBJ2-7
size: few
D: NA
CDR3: CASSLGHGGMNEQYF
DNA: TGTGCCAGCTCATTGGGGCACGGCGGTATGAACGAGCAGTACTTC

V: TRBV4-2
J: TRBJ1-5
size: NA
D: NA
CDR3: CASSQDAGLGQPQHF
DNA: TGTGCCAGCAGCCAAGATGCGGGGTTAGGGCAGCCCCAGCATTTT

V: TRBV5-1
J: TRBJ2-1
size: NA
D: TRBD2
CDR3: CASSLGNSGGANEQFF
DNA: TGCGCCAGCAGCTTGGGTAATAGCGGGGGGGCCAATGAGCAGTTCTTC

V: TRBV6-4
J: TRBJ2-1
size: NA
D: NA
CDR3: CASSKGPGVTYNEQFF
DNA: TGTGCCAGCAGTAAAGGTCCGGGGGTCACCTACAATGAGCAGTTCTTC

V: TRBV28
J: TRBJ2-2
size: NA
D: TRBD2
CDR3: CASSYLSGDTGELFF
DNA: TGTGCCAGCAGTTACCTTAGCGGGGATACCGGGGAGCTGTTTTTT

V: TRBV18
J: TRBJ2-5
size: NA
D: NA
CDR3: CASSQRQETQYF
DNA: TGTGCCAGCTCACAGAGGCAAGAGACCCAGTACTTC

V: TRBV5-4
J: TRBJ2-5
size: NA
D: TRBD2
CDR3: CASTLTSGGYQETQYF
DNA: TGTGCCAGCACCCTGACTAGCGGGGGGTACCAAGAGACCCAGTACTTC

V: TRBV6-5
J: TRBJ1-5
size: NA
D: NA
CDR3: CASSPIGGWGQPQHF
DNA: TGTGCCAGCAGCCCGATTGGGGGCTGGGGCCAGCCCCAGCATTTT

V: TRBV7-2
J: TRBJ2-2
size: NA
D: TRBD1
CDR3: CASSLVTGGPGELFF
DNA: TGTGCCAGCAGCTTAGTGACAGGGGGGCCCGGGGAGCTGTTTTTT

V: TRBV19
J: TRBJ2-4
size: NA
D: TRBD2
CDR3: CASSRGGAGNIQYF
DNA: TGTGCCAGTAGTCGCGGGGGGGCAGGGAACATTCAGTACTTC

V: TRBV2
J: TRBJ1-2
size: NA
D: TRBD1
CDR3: CAGGVKGASTF
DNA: TGTGCCGGGGGCGTGAAGGGGGCGAGCACCTTC

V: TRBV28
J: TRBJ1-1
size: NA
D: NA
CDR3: CASSRITEAFF
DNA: TGTGCCAGCAGCCGTATCACTGAAGCTTTCTTT

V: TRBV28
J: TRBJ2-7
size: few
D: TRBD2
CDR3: CASSFSGLAVHYEQYF
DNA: TGTGCCAGCAGTTTTTCGGGACTAGCGGTCCACTACGAGCAGTACTTC

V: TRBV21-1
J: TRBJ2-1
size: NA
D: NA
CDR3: CASSNPGSLLKGGSSYNEQFF
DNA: TGTGCCAGCAGCAACCCGGGGTCTCTTCTCAAGGGCGGGAGCTCCTACAATGAGCAGTTCTTC

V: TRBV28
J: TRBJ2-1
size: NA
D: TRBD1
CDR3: CASSLPRGQGSYNEQFF
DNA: TGTGCCAGCAGTTTACCTCGGGGACAGGGCTCCTACAATGAGCAGTTCTTC

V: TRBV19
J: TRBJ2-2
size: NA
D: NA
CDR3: CASSMRQGYTGELFF
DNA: TGTGCCAGTAGTATGCGGCAGGGATACACCGGGGAGCTGTTTTTT

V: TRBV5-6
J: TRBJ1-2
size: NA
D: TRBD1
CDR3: CASSFRTGFYGYTF
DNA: TGTGCCAGCAGTTTTAGGACAGGCTTCTATGGCTACACCTTC

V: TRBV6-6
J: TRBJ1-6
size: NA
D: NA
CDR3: CASRSPGVPDSPLHF
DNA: TGTGCCAGCAGATCCCCAGGGGTTCCGGATTCACCCCTCCACTTT

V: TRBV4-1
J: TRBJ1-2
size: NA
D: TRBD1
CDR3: CASSQDPRDRGNGYTF
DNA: TGCGCCAGCAGCCAAGACCCCCGCGACAGGGGAAATGGCTACACCTTC

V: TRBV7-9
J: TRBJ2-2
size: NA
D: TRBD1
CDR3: CASSSRQGWTRELFF
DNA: TGTGCCAGCAGCTCGAGACAGGGGTGGACCAGGGAGCTGTTTTTT

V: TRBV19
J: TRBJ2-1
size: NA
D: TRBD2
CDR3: CASSIGGAGRDNEQFF
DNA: TGTGCCAGTAGTATAGGTGGAGCGGGGAGGGACAATGAGCAGTTCTTC

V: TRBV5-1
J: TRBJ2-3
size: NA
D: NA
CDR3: CASSFSRGSTDTQYF
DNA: TGCGCCAGCAGCTTTTCGCGGGGAAGCACAGATACGCAGTATTTT

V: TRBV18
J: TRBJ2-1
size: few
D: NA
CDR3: CASSPSTQGEQFF
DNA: TGTGCCAGCTCGCCTTCAACTCAGGGTGAGCAGTTCTTC

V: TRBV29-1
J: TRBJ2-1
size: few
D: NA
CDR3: CSARTGPSYNEQFF
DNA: TGCAGCGCCCGGACTGGTCCCTCCTACAATGAGCAGTTCTTC

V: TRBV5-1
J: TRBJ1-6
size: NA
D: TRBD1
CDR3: CASSSRQGMEPLHF
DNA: TGCGCCAGCAGCTCTAGACAGGGCATGGAACCCCTCCACTTT

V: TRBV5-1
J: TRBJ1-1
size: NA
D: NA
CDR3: CASSIGGSGEAFF
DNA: TGCGCCAGCAGCATCGGGGGGTCAGGAGAAGCTTTCTTT

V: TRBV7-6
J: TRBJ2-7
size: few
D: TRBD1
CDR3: CASSFRQGETYEQYF
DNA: TGTGCCAGCAGCTTTCGACAGGGGGAGACCTACGAGCAGTACTTC

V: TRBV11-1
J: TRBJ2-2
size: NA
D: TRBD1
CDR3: CASSLIRGQGDTGELFF
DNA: TGTGCCAGCAGCTTAATTAGGGGACAGGGGGACACCGGGGAGCTGTTTTTT

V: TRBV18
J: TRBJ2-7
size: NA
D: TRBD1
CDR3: CASSRAGTGGPEQYF
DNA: TGTGCCAGCTCACGGGCCGGGACAGGGGGGCCCGAGCAGTACTTC

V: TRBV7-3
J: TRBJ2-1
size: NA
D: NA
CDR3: CASSPKGGRNEQFF
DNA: TGTGCCAGCAGCCCTAAAGGGGGAAGGAATGAGCAGTTCTTC

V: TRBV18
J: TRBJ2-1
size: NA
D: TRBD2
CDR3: CASSPPRGVLNEQFF
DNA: TGTGCCAGCTCACCACCACGGGGGGTTCTCAATGAGCAGTTCTTC

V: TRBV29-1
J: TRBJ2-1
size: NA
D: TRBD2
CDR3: CSVGGSTSGGGEQFF
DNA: TGCAGCGTTGGAGGATCGACTAGCGGGGGGGGTGAGCAGTTCTTC